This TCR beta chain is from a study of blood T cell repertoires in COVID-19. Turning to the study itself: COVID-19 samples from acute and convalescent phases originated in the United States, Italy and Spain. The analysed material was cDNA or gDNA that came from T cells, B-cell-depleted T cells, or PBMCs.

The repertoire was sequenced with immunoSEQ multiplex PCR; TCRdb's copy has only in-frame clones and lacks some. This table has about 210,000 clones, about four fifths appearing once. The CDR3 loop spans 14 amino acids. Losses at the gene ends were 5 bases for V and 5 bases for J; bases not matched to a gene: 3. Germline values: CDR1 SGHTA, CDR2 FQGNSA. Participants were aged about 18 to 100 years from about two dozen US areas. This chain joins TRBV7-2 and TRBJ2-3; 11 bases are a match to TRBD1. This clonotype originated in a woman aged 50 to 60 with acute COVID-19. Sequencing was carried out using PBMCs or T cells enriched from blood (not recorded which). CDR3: CASSTGTGGDTQYF. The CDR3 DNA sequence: TGTGCCAGCAGCACCGGGACAGGGGGAGATACGCAGTATTTT.